These T cell receptor beta chains were read from a single sample in a study of T-cell reconstitution after alpha-beta-depleted transplantation in children. TCRdb redid the calling of the PCR reads with MiXCR, one entry per CDR3 protein. The sample consists of around 680,000 distinct CDR3 sequences, 16% of them appearing once. The sequenced sample was PBMCs from the stem cell graft donor, obtained from the stem cell graft. These receptors originate from a human donor who donated a stem cell graft to a child with acute myeloid leukemia. The CDR3 runs from the conserved cysteine through the conserved F or W. D genes are given only for firm matches. For some rows the clone size is stated as once, few or many, or as a class when expanded; others skip it.

NA	TRBV29-1	TRBJ1-1	once	CSASQHGAEAFF	TGCAGCGCTTCTCAACATGGGGCTGAAGCTTTCTTT
NA	TRBV20-1	TRBJ1-1	many	CSAERTEAFF	TGCAGTGCTGAACGGACTGAAGCTTTCTTT
TRBD2	TRBV7-8	TRBJ2-3	many	CASSRERGAGTDTQYF	TGTGCCAGCAGCCGGGAGCGGGGGGCCGGCACAGATACGCAGTATTTT
NA	TRBV20-1	TRBJ2-3	many	CSAWGRTQYF	TGCAGTGCTTGGGGGCGTACGCAGTATTTT
NA	TRBV11-2	TRBJ1-1	few	CASTSFADTEAFF	TGTGCCAGCACGTCCTTCGCGGACACTGAAGCTTTCTTT
NA	TRBV9	TRBJ2-7	NA	CASSVEGGYSYEQYF	TGTGCCAGCAGCGTAGAAGGGGGATATTCCTACGAGCAGTACTTC
NA	TRBV5-1	TRBJ2-3	few	CASRLGRSGGTDTQYF	TGCGCCAGCAGGTTGGGACGTTCTGGGGGCACAGATACGCAGTATTTT
NA	TRBV15	TRBJ1-1	many	CATSRDSRQQNTEAFF	TGTGCCACCAGCAGAGATAGCCGACAGCAGAACACTGAAGCTTTCTTT
NA	TRBV9	TRBJ2-3	few	CASKEYPSTDTQYF	TGTGCCAGCAAGGAATACCCTAGCACAGATACGCAGTATTTT
TRBD2	TRBV15	TRBJ2-2	few	CATRGTSGSNANTGELFF	TGTGCCACCAGAGGGACTAGCGGATCGAACGCGAACACCGGGGAGCTGTTTTTT
NA	TRBV11-2	TRBJ1-4	many	CASSLSRNEKLFF	TGTGCCAGCAGCTTAAGTCGGAATGAAAAACTGTTTTTT
NA	TRBV5-1	TRBJ2-5	NA	CASSLESVQETQYF	TGCGCCAGCAGCTTGGAATCCGTACAAGAGACCCAGTACTTC
TRBD2	TRBV20-1	TRBJ2-1	many	CSARDLSPGLEQFF	TGCAGTGCTAGAGACCTTTCACCGGGACTAGAGCAGTTCTTC
TRBD2	TRBV12-3/TRBV12-4	TRBJ2-1	many	CASGAGSSYNEQFF	TGTGCCAGCGGAGCGGGGTCCTCCTACAATGAGCAGTTCTTC
NA	TRBV6-4	TRBJ2-2	NA	CASKQGDTGELFF	TGTGCCAGCAAACAGGGCGACACCGGGGAGCTGTTTTTT
TRBD2	TRBV20-1	TRBJ2-7	few	CSASGGDYEQYF	TGCAGTGCTAGCGGGGGGGATTACGAGCAGTACTTC
NA	TRBV12-3/TRBV12-4	TRBJ2-7	few	CASSSGREVYEQYF	TGTGCCAGCAGTTCGGGACGAGAGGTCTACGAGCAGTACTTC
NA	TRBV20-1	TRBJ1-2	NA	CSAVTGNGGGYTF	TGCAGTGCTGTAACAGGGAATGGGGGTGGCTACACCTTC
TRBD1	TRBV20-1	TRBJ2-3	few	CSAGRAGGARSDTQYF	TGCAGTGCTGGAAGGGCAGGGGGCGCTAGGTCAGATACGCAGTATTTT
NA	TRBV12-3/TRBV12-4	TRBJ2-5	NA	CASSLKGRQETQYF	TGTGCCAGCAGTTTAAAGGGCAGGCAAGAGACCCAGTACTTC
NA	TRBV21-1	TRBJ2-1	NA	CASSKGGTSPTYNEQFF	TGTGCCAGCAGCAAAGGAGGGACATCACCTACCTACAATGAGCAGTTCTTC
NA	TRBV20-1	TRBJ1-5	few	CSVSSYNQPQHF	TGCAGTGTGAGCAGCTACAATCAGCCCCAGCATTTT
NA	TRBV4-3	TRBJ2-7	many	CASSQGSAYEQYF	TGCGCCAGCAGCCAAGGTAGCGCCTACGAGCAGTACTTC
TRBD2	TRBV13	TRBJ2-1	many	CASSFGGSYNEQFF	TGTGCCAGCAGCTTCGGGGGGAGCTACAATGAGCAGTTCTTC
NA	TRBV5-5	TRBJ1-2	NA	CASTPGGLNYGYTF	TGTGCCAGCACCCCCGGGGGGCTAAACTATGGCTACACCTTC
TRBD1	TRBV4-1	TRBJ1-2	NA	CASQIGDRRNYGYTF	TGCGCCAGCCAAATAGGGGACAGGCGGAACTATGGCTACACCTTC
NA	TRBV20-1	TRBJ2-5	NA	CSAREGALTTETQYF	TGCAGTGCTAGAGAAGGAGCGCTTACTACAGAGACCCAGTACTTC